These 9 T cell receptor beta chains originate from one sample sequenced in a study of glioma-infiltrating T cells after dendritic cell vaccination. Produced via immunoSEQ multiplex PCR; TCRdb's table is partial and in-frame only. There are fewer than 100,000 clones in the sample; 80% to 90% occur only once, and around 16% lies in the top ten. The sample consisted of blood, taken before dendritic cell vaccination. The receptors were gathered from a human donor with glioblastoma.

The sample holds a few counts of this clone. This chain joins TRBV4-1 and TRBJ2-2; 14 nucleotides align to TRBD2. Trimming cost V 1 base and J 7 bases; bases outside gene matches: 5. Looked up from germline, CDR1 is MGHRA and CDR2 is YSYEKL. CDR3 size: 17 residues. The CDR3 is CASSQGGLAGAYGELFF. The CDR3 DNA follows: TGCGCCAGCAGCCAAGGGGGACTAGCGGGAGCGTACGGGGAGCTGTTTTTT.

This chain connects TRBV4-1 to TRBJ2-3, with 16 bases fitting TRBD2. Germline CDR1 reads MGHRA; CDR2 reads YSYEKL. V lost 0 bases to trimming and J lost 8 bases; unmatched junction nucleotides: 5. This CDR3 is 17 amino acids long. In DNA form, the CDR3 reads TGCGCCAGCAGCCAAGAGCCGGGACTAGCGGGAGGGGGTACGCAGTATTTT. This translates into CASSQEPGLAGGGTQYF.

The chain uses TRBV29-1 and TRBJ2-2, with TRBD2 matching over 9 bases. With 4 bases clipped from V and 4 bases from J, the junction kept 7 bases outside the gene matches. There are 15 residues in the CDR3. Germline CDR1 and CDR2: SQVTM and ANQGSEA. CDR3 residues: CSVAGTSLVTGELFF. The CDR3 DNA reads TGCAGCGTTGCGGGGACTAGCCTCGTCACCGGGGAGCTGTTTTTT.

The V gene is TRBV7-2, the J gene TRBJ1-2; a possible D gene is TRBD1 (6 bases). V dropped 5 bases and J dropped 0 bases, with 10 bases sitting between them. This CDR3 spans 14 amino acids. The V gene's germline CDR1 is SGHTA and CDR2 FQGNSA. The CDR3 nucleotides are TGTGCCAGCAGCCACCGACAGGCTAACTATGGCTACACCTTC. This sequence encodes CASSHRQANYGYTF.

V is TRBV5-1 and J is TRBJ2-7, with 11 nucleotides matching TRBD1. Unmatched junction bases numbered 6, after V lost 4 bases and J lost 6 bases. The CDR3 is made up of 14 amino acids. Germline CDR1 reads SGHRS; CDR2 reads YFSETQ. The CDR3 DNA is TGCGCCAGCAGCACCGGGACAGGGGGTGTCGAGCAGTACTTC. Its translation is CASSTGTGGVEQYF.

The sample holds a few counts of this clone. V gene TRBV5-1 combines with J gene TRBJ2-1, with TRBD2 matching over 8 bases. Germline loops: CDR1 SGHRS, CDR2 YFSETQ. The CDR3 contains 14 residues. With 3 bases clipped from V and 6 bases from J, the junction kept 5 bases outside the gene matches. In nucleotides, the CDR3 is TGCGCCAGCAGCTCGAGCGGGAGTGCCAATGAGCAGTTCTTC. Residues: CASSSSGSANEQFF.

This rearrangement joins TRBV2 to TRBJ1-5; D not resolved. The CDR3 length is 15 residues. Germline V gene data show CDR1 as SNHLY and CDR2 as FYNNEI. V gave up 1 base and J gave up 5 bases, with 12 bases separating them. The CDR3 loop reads CASSEESIRDQPQHF. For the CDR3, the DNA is TGTGCCAGCAGTGAAGAGTCGATCCGGGATCAGCCCCAGCATTTT.

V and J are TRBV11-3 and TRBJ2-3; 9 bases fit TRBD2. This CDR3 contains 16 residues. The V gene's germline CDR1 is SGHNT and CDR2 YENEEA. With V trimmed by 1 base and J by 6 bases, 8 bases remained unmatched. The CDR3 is CASSLVVSGRFDTQYF. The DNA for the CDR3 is TGTGCCAGCAGCTTAGTAGTTAGCGGGAGATTCGATACGCAGTATTTT.

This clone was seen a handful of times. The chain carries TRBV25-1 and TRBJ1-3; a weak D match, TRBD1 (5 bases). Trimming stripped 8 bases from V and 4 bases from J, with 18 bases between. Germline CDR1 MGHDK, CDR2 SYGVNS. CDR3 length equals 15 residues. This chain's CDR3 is CASHVLSGSGNTIYF. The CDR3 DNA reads TGTGCCAGCCACGTATTATCAGGGTCCGGAAACACCATATATTTT.